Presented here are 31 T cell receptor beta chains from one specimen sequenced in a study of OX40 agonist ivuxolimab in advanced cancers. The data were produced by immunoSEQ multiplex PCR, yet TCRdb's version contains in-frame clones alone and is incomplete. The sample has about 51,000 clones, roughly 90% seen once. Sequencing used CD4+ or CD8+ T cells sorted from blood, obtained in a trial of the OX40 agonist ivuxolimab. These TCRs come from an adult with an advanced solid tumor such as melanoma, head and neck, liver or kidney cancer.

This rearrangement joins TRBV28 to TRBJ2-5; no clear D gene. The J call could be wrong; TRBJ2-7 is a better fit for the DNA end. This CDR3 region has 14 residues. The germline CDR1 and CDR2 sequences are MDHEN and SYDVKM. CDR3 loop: CASSLYDRDYEQYF. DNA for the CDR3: TGTGCCAGCAGTTTGTACGACCGTGACTACGAGCAGTACTTC.

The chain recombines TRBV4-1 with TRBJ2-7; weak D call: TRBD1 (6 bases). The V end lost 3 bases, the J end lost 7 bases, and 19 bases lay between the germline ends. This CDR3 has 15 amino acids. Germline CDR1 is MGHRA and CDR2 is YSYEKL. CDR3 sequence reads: CASSQANTGSGEQYF. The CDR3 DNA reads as TGCGCCAGCAGCCAGGCTAATACAGGGTCTGGGGAGCAGTACTTC.

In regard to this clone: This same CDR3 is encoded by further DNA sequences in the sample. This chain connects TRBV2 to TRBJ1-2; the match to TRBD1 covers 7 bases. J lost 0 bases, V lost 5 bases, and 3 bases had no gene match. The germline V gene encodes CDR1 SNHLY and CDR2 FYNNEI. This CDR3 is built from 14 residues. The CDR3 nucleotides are TGTGCCAGCAGTCGACAGGGTACTAACTATGGCTACACCTTC. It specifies CASSRQGTNYGYTF. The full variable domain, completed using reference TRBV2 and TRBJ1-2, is EPEVTQTPSHQVTQMGQEVILRCVPISNHLYFYWYRQILGQKVEFLVSFYNNEISEKSEIFDDQFSVERPDGSNFTLKIRSTKLEDSAMYFCASSRQGTNYGYTFGSGTRLTVV.

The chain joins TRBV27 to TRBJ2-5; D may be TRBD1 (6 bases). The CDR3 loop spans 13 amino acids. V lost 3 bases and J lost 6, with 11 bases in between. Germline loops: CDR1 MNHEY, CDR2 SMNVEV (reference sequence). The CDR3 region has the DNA TGTGCCAGCAGTTTGCTACAGGGAAAGACCCAGTACTTC. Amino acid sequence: CASSLLQGKTQYF.

The CDR3, as DNA: TGTGCCAGCAGTTCCCGGGGAGGCTACGAGCAGTACTTC. It is translated as CASSSRGGYEQYF. The genes are TRBV27 and TRBJ2-7; D perhaps matches TRBD2 (6 bases). Trimming removed 4 bases from V and 3 bases from J, with 10 bases in between. The CDR3 totals 13 residues. Looked up from germline, CDR1 is MNHEY and CDR2 is SMNVEV (reference sequence).

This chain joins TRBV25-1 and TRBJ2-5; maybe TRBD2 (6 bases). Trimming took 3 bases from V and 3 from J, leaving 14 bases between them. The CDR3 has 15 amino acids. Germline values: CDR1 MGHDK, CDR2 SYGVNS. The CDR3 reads CASSEPTSFEETQYF. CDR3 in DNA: TGTGCCAGCAGTGAGCCTACTAGCTTTGAAGAGACCCAGTACTTC.

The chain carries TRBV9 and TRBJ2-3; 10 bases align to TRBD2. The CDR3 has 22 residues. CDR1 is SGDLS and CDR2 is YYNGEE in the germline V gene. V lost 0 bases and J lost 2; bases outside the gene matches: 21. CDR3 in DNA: TGTGCCAGCAGCGTAGACCCCCCGACAGCGGGAGGGTGGGGGTTGAACACAGATACGCAGTATTTT. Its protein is CASSVDPPTAGGWGLNTDTQYF.

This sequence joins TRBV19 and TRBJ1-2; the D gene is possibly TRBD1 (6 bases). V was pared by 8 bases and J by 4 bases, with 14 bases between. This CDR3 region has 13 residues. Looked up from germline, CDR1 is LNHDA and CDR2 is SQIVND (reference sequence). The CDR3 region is CASGFTGSYGYTF. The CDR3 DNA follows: TGTGCCAGTGGATTTACAGGGTCCTATGGCTACACCTTC.

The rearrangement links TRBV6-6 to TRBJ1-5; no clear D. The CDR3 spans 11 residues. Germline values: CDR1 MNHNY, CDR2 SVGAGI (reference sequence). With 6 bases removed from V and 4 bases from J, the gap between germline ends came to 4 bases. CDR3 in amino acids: CASRRNQPQHF. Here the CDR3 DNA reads TGTGCCAGCAGGCGTAATCAGCCCCAGCATTTT.

CDR3 amino acids: CASSLTPNNEKLFF. DNA for the CDR3: TGTGCCAGCAGCTTAACTCCAAATAATGAAAAACTGTTTTTT. This chain links TRBV7-9 with TRBJ1-4; unclear D gene. The CDR3 covers 14 residues. V was trimmed by 2 bases and J by 4 bases, leaving 8 bases between them. Germline assignment: CDR1 SEHNR and CDR2 FQNEAQ (reference sequence). Full variable domain (rest looked up from reference TRBV7-9 and TRBJ1-4): DTGVSQNPRHKITKRGQNVTFRCDPISEHNRLYWYRQTLGQGPEFLTYFQNEAQLEKSRLLSDRFSAERPKGSFSTLEIQRTEQGDSAMYLCASSLTPNNEKLFFGSGTQLSVL.

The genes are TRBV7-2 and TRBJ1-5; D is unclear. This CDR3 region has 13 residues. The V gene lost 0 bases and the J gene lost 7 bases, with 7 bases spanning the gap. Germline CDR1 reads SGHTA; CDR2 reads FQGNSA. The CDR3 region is CASSLAFGQPQHF. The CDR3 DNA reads TGTGCCAGCAGCTTAGCTTTCGGGCAGCCCCAGCATTTT.

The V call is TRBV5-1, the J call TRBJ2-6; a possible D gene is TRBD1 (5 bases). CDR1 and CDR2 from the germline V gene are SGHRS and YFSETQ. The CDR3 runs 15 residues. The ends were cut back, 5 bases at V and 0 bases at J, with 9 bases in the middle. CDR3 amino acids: CASRPDSSGANVLTF. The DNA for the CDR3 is TGCGCCAGCAGACCAGACAGCTCTGGGGCCAACGTCCTGACTTTC.

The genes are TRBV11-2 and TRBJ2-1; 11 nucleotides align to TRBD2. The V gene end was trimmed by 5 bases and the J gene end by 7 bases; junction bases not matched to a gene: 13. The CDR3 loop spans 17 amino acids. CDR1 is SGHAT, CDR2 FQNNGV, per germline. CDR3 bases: TGTGCCAGCAGCCGAACCCCCACAACTAGCGGGAGAAATGAGCAGTTCTTC. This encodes CASSRTPTTSGRNEQFF.

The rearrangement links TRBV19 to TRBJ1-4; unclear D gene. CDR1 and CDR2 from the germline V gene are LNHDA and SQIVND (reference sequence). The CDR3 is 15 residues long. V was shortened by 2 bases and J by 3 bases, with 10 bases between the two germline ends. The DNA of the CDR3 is TGTGCCAGTAGTATACAAGGTGGTGCTAATGAAAAACTGTTTTTT. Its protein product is CASSIQGGANEKLFF.

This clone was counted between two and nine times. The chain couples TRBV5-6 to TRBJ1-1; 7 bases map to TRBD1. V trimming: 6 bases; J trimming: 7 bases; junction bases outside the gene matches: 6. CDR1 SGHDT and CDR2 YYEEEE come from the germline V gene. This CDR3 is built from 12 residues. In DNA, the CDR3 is TGTGCCAGCACGACGACAGGGATTGAAGCTTTCTTT. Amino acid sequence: CASTTTGIEAFF.

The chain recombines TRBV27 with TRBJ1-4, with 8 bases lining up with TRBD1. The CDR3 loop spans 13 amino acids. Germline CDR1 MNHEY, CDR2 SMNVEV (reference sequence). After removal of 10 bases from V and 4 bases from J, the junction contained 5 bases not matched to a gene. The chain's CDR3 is CAIPGQDNEKLFF. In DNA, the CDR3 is TGTGCCATCCCGGGACAGGATAATGAAAAACTGTTTTTT.

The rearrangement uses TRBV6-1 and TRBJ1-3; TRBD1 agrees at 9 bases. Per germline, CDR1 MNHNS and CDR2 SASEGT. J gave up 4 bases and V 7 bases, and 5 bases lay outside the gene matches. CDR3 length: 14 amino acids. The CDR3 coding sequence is TGTGCCAGCACTCTAACAGGGGGCGGAAACACCATATATTTT. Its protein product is CASTLTGGGNTIYF.

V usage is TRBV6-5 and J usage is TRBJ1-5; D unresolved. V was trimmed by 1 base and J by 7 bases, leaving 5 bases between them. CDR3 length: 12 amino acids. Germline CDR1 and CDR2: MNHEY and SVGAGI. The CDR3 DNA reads TGTGCCAGCAGTTACTTGGGCCAGCCCCAGCATTTT. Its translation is CASSYLGQPQHF.

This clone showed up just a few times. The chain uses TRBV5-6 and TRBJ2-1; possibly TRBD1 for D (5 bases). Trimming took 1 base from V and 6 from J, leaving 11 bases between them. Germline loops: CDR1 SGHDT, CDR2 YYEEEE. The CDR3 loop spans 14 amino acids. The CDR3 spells CASSLKGYGNEQFF. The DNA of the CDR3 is TGTGCCAGCAGCTTGAAGGGGTATGGCAATGAGCAGTTCTTC.

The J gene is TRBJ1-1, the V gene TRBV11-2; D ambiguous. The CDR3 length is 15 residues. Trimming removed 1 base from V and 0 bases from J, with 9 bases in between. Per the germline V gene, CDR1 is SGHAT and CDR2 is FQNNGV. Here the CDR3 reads CASSLGPGMNTEAFF. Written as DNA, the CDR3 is TGTGCCAGCAGCTTAGGTCCAGGTATGAACACTGAAGCTTTCTTT.

The CDR3 DNA is TGTGCCAGCAGCTGGACGCAGGGGGTCAATGAGCAGTTCTTC. It codes for CASSWTQGVNEQFF. This sequence joins TRBV5-4 and TRBJ2-1, with 7 bases lining up with TRBD1. The V and J ends lost 3 bases and 6 bases, in that order; junction bases with no gene match: 6. This CDR3 spans 14 amino acids. Germline V lookup: CDR1 SGHNT, CDR2 YYREEE (reference sequence).

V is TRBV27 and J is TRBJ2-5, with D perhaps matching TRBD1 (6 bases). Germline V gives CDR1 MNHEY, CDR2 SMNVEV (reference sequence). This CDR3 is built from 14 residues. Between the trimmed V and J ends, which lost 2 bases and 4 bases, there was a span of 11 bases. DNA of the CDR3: TGTGCCAGCAGTTTAAGTCAGGGGTCAGAGACCCAGTACTTC. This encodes CASSLSQGSETQYF.

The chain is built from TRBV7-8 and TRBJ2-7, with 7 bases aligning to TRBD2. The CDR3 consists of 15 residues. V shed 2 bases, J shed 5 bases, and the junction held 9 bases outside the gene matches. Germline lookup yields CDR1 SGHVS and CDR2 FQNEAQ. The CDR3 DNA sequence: TGTGCCAGCAGCTTAAGGCCGGTAGCGGGTCACGAGCAGTACTTC. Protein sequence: CASSLRPVAGHEQYF.

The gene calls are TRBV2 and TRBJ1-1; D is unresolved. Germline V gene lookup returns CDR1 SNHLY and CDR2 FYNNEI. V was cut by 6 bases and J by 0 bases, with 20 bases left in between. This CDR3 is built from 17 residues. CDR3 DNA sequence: TGTGCCAGCAGAAGAGGATCCTGGTTGACCGTGAACACTGAAGCTTTCTTT. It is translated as CASRRGSWLTVNTEAFF.

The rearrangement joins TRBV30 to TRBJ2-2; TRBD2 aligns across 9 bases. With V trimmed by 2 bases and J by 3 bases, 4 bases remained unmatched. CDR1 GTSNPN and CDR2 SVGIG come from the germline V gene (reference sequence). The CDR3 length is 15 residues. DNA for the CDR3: TGTGCCTGGAGTCGCGCGGGGGGGCACACCGGGGAGCTGTTTTTT. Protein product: CAWSRAGGHTGELFF. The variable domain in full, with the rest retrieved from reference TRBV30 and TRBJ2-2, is SQTIHQWPATLVQPVGSPLSLECTVEGTSNPNLYWYRQAAGRGLQLLFYSVGIGQISSEVPQNLSASRPQDRQFILSSKKLLLSDSGFYLCAWSRAGGHTGELFFGEGSRLTVL.

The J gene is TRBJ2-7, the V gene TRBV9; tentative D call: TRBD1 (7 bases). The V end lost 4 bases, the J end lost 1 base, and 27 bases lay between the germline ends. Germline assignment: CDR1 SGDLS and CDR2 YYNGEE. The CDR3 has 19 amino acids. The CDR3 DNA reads TGTGCCAGCAGCCCTAGGGCAGGGGGGTCCCTACCGGAGTCCTACGAGCAGTACTTC. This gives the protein CASSPRAGGSLPESYEQYF.

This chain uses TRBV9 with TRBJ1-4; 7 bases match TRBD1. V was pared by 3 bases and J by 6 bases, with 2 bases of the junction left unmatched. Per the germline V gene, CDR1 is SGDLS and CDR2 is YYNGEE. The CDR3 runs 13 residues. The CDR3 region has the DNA TGTGCCAGCAGCGCTACAGGGGATGAAAAACTGTTTTTT. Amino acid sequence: CASSATGDEKLFF.

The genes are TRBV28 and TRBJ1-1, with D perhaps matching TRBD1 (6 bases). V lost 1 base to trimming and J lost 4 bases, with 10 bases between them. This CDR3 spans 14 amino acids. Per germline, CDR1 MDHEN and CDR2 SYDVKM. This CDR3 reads CASSLLQGSTEAFF. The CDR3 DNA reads TGTGCCAGCAGTTTATTACAGGGAAGCACTGAAGCTTTCTTT.

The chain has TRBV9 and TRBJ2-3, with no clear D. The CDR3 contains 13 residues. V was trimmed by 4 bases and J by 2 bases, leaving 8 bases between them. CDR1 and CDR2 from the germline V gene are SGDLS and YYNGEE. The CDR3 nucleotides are TGTGCCAGCAGCCTTCGGCCCACAGATACGCAGTATTTT. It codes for CASSLRPTDTQYF.

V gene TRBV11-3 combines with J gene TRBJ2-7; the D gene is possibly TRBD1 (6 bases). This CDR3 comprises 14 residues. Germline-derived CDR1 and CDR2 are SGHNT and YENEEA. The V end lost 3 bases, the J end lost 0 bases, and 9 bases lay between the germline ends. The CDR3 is CASSLGQSSYEQYF. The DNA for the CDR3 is TGTGCCAGCAGCTTGGGACAAAGCTCCTACGAGCAGTACTTC.

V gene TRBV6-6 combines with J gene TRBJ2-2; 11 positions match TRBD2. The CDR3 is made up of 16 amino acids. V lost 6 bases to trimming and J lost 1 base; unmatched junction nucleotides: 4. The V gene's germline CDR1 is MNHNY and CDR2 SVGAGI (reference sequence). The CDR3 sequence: CASSLLAGGNTGELFF. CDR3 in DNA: TGTGCCAGCAGCCTTCTAGCGGGGGGGAACACCGGGGAGCTGTTTTTT.